This note documents a single T cell receptor beta chain sequence. Antigen unknown. These data originate in a study of T-cell memory formation after mild COVID-19. General study findings and limits: Some SARS-CoV-2-responding clones were already detected in memory before infection.

TCRdb reprocessed the 5' RACE reads with MiXCR, giving one entry per CDR3 protein. The table records about 400,000 distinct CDR3 sequences, around 14% of them present only once. In germline, CDR1 is SGHAT, CDR2 FQNNGV. Between the trimmed V and J ends, which lost 5 bases and 7 bases, there was a span of 9 bases. The CDR3 contains 13 residues. This clonotype originated in a man younger than 30 who had mild COVID-19 (a few samples of this study predate the infection). Cell type and time point are not known. This sequence joins TRBV11-2 and TRBJ1-6; D not resolved. Material: PBMCs or a T cell subset sorted from them (not recorded which). Written as DNA, the CDR3 is TGTGCCAGCAGCCAGCATGACAATTCACCCCTCCACTTT. Its protein product is CASSQHDNSPLHF.